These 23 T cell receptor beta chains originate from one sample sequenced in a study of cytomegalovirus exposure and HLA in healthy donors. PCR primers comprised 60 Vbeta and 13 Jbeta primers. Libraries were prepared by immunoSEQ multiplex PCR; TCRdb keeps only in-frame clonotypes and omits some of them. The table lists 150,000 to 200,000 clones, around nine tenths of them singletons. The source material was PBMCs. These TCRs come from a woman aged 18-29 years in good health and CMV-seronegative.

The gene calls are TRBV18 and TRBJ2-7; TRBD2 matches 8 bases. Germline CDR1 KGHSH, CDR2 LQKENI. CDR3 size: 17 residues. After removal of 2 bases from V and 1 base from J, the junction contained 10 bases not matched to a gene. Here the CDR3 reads CASSPGISGARSYEQYF. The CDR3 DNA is TGTGCCAGCTCACCAGGGATTAGCGGGGCCCGTTCCTACGAGCAGTACTTC.

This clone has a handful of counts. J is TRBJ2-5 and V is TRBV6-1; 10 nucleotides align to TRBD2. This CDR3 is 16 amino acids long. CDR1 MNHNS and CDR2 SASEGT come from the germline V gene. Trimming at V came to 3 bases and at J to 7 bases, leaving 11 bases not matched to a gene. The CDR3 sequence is CASSDGLAGEHGTQYF. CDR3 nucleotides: TGTGCCAGCAGTGACGGGCTAGCGGGAGAACATGGGACCCAGTACTTC.

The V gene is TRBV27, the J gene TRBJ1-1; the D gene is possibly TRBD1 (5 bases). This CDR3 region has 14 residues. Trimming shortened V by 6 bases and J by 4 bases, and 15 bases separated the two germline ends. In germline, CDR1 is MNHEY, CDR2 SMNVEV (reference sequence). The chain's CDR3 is CASSPRRGGTEAFF. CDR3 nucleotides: TGTGCCAGCAGCCCTCGTAGGGGAGGCACTGAAGCTTTCTTT.

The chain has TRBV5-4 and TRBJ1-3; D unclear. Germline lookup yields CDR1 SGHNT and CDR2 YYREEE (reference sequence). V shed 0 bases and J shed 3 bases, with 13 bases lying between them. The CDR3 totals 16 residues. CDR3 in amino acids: CASSLDPGVGGNTIYF. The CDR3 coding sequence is TGTGCCAGCAGCTTGGACCCGGGAGTAGGTGGAAACACCATATATTTT.

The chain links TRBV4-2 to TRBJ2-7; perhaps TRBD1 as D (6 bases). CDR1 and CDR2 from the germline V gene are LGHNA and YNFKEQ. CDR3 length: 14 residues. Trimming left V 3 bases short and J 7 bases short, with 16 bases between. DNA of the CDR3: TGTGCCAGCAGCCAGACAGGTGGAAATACAGAGCAGTACTTC. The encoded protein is CASSQTGGNTEQYF.

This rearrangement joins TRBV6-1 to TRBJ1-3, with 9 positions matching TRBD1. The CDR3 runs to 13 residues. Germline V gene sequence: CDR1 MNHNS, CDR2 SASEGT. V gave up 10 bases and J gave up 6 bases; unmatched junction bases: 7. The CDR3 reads CAITGGKENTIYF. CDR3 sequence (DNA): TGTGCCATCACAGGGGGCAAAGAAAACACCATATATTTT.

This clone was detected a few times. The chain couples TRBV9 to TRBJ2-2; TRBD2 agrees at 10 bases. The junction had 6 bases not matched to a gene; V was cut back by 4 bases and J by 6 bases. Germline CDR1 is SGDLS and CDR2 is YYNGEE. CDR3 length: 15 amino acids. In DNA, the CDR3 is TGTGCCAGCAGCCAAGCGGGAGGGCCGGCCGGGGAGCTGTTTTTT. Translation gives CASSQAGGPAGELFF.

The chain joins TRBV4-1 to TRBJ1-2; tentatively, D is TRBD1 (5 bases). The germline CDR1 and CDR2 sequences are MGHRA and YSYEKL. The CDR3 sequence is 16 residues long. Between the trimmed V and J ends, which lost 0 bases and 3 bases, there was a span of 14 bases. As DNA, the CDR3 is TGCGCCAGCAGCCAAGATGAGGTCAGGGCGTACTATGGCTACACCTTC. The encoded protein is CASSQDEVRAYYGYTF.

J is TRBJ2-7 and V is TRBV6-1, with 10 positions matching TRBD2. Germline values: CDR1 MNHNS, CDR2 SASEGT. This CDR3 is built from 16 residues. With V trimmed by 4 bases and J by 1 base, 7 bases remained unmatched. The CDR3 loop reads CASSGATAGGSYEQYF. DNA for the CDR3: TGTGCCAGCAGTGGGGCTACAGCGGGAGGGTCCTACGAGCAGTACTTC.

CDR3 residues: CASNWVSSGKKKLFF. The CDR3 DNA reads TGTGCCAGTAACTGGGTTTCCTCAGGGAAGAAAAAACTGTTTTTT. The chain links TRBV19 to TRBJ1-4; possible D gene TRBD1, 5 bases. CDR3 length: 15 amino acids. From germline, CDR1 is LNHDA and CDR2 SQIVND (reference sequence). The ends were cut back, 7 bases at V and 9 bases at J, with 21 bases in the middle.

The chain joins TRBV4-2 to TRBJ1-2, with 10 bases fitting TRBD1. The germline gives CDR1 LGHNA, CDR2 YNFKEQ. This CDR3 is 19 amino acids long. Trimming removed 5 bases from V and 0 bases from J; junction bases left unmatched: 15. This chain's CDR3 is CASSFAGTGAFGANYGYTF. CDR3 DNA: TGTGCCAGCAGCTTCGCCGGGACAGGGGCGTTTGGAGCTAACTATGGCTACACCTTC.

The CDR3 sequence is CASEYSSGSYEQYF. CDR3 sequence (DNA): TGTGCCAGCGAATACTCTAGCGGGTCCTACGAGCAGTACTTC. This chain connects TRBV25-1 to TRBJ2-5, with 8 bases identical to TRBD2. TRBJ2-7 matches the DNA end more closely, so the J call is doubtful. In germline, CDR1 is MGHDK, CDR2 SYGVNS. CDR3 length: 14 amino acids.

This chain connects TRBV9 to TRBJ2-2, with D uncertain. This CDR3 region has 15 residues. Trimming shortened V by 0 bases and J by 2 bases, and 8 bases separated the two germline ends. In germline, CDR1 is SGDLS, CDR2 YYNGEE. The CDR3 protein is CASSVVGSNTGELFF. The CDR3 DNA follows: TGTGCCAGCAGCGTAGTTGGCAGTAACACCGGGGAGCTGTTTTTT. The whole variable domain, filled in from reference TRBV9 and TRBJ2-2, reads DSGVTQTPKHLITATGQRVTLRCSPRSGDLSVYWYQQSLDQGLQFLIQYYNGEERAKGNILERFSAQQFPDLHSELNLSSLELGDSALYFCASSVVGSNTGELFFGEGSRLTVL.

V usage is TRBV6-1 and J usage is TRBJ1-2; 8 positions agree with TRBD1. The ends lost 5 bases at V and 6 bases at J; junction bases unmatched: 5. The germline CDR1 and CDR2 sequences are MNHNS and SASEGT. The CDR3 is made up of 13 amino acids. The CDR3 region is CASSSTGDNGYTF. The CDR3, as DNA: TGTGCCAGCAGTTCGACAGGGGACAATGGCTACACCTTC.

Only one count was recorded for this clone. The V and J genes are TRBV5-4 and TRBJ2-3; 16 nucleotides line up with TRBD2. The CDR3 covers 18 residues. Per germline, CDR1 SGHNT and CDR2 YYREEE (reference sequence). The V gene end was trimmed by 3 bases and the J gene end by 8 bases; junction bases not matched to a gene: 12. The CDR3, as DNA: TGTGCCAGCAGCTATGGGACTAGCGGGGGGGCCTTCTGGGTTACGCAGTATTTT. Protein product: CASSYGTSGGAFWVTQYF.

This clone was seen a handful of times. CDR3 sequence: CASSYSRTGSNEQYF. CDR3 bases: TGTGCCAGCAGTTACTCAAGGACTGGGTCCAACGAGCAGTACTTC. J is TRBJ2-7 and V is TRBV6-5, with D perhaps TRBD2 (5 bases). The V and J ends lost 0 bases and 5 bases respectively, with 14 bases between them. In germline, CDR1 is MNHEY, CDR2 SVGAGI. This CDR3 has 15 residues.

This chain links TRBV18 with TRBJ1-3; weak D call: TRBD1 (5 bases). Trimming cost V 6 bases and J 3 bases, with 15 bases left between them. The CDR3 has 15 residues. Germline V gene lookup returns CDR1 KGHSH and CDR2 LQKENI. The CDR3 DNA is TGTGCCAGCTCCAACAGACAGACGCATGGAAACACCATATATTTT. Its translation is CASSNRQTHGNTIYF.

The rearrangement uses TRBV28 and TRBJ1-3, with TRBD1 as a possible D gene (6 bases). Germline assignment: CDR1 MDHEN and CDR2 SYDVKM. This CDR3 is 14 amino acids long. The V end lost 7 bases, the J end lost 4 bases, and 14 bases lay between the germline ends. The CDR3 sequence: CASTHEGGGNTIYF. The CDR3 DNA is TGTGCCAGCACCCATGAAGGGGGAGGAAACACCATATATTTT.

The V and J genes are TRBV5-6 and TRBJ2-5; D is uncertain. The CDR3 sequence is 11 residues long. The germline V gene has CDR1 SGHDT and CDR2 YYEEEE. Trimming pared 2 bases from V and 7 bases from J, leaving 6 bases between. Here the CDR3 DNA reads TGTGCCAGCAGCTTTGAGCGGACCCAGTACTTC. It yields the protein CASSFERTQYF.

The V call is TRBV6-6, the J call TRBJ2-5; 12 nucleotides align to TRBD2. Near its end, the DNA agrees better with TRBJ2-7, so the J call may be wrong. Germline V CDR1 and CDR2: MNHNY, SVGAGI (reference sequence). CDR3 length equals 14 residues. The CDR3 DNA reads TGTGCCAGCAGAAATCCGGGACTAGCGGGCGAGCAGTACTTC. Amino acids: CASRNPGLAGEQYF.

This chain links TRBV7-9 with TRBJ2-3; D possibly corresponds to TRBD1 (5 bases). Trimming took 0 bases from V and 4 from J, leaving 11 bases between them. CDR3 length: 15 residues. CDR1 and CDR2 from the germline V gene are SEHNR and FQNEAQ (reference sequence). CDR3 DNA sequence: TGTGCCAGCAGCTTAGCGGGGCCAACCCCAGATACGCAGTATTTT. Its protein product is CASSLAGPTPDTQYF.

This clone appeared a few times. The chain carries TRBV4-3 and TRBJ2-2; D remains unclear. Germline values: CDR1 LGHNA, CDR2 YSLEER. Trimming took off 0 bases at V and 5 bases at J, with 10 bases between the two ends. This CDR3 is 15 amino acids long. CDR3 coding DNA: TGCGCCAGCAGCCAAGACGAGGAGTGGACCGGGGAGCTGTTTTTT. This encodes CASSQDEEWTGELFF.

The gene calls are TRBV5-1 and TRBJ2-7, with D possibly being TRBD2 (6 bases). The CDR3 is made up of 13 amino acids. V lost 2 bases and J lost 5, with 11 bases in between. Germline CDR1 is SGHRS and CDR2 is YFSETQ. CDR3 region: CASSFTGVDEQYF. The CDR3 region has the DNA TGCGCCAGCAGCTTTACGGGAGTGGACGAGCAGTACTTC.